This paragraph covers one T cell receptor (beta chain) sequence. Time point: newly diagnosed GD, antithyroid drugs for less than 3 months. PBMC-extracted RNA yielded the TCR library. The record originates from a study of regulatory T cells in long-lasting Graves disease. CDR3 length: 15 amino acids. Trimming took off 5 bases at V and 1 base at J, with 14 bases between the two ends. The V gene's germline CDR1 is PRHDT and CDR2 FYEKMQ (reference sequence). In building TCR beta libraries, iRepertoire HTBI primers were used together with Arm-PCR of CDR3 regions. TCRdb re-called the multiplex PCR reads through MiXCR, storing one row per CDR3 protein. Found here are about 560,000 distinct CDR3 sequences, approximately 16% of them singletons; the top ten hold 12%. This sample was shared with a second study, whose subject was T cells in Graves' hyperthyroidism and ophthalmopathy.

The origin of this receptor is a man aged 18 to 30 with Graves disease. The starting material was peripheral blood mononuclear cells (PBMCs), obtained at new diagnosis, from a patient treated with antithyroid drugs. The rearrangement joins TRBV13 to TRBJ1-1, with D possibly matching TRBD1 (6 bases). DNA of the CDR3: TGTGCCAGCAGCCCGAGCGGACAGAAGAACACTGAAGCTTTCTTT. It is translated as CASSPSGQKNTEAFF. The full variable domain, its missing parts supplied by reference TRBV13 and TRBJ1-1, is AAGVIQSPRHLIKEKRETATLKCYPIPRHDTVYWYQQGPGQDPQFLISFYEKMQSDKGSIPDRFSAQQFSDYHSELNMSSLELGDSALYFCASSPSGQKNTEAFFGQGTRLTVV.